This T cell receptor beta chain was documented in a study of blood T cells in healthy people across ages. Then a second PCR, running roughly 6 to 11 cycles, was carried out with a sample-barcoded 5' primer and a J-beta primer mix. Via MiXCR, TCRdb re-called the 5' RACE reads, giving one row per CDR3 protein. The sample has about 1.6 million distinct CDR3 sequences, about 35% seen once. Details on this clonotype: Relative to the germline gene, one junction end is altered; a read error may explain this.

The TCR comes from a woman in her 30s in good health. Input material: blood.

CDR3 amino acids: CAGSLGAGDIEQYF. As DNA, the CDR3 is TGTGCCGGCAGTTTAGGGGCAGGGGACATCGAGCAGTACTTC. J is TRBJ2-7 and V is TRBV27; the D gene is possibly TRBD1 (6 bases). The CDR3 runs 14 residues. Germline V gives CDR1 MNHEY, CDR2 SMNVEV (reference sequence).